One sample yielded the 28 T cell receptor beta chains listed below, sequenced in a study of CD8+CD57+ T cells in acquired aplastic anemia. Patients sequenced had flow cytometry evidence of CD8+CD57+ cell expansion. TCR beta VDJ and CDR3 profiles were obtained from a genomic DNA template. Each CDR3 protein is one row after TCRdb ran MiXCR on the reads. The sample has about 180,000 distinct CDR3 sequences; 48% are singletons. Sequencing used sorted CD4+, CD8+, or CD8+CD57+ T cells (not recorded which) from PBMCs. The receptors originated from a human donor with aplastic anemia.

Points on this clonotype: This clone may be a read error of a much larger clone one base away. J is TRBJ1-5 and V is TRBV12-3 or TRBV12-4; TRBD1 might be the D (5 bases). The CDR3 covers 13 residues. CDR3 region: CASSYGRGQPRHF. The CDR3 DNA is TGTGCCAGCAGTTACGGAAGGGGTCAGCCCCGGCATTTT.

The CDR3 loop is CASSLRAGGGARNEQFF. The DNA of the CDR3 is TGTGCCAGCAGCTTAAGGGCCGGCGGGGGGGCCCGGAATGAGCAGTTCTTC. V gene TRBV7-3 combines with J gene TRBJ2-1, with TRBD2 matching 9 bases. Per germline, CDR1 SGHTA and CDR2 FQGTGA. This CDR3 region has 17 residues. Trimming at V came to 1 base and at J to 7 bases, leaving 11 bases not matched to a gene.

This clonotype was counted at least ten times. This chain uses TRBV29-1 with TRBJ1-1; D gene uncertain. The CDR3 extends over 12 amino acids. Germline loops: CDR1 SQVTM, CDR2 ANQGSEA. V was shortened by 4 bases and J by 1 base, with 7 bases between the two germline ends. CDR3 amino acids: CSVGRANTEAFF. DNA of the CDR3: TGCAGCGTTGGACGGGCGAACACTGAAGCTTTCTTT. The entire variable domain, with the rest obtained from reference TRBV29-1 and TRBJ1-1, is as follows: SAVISQKPSRDICQRGTSLTIQCQVDSQVTMMFWYRQQPGQSLTLIATANQGSEATYESGFVIDKFPISRPNLTFSTLTVSNMSPEDSSIYLCSVGRANTEAFFGQGTRLTVV.

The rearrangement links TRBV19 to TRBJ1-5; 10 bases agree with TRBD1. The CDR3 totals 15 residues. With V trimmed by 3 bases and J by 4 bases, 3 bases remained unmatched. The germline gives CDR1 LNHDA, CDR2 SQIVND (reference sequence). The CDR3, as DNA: TGTGCCAGTAGTATCGGGACAGGGGCAAATCAGCCCCAGCATTTT. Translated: CASSIGTGANQPQHF. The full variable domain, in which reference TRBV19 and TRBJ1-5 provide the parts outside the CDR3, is DGGITQSPKYLFRKEGQNVTLSCEQNLNHDAMYWYRQDPGQGLRLIYYSQIVNDFQKGDIAEGYSVSREKKESFPLTVTSAQKNPTAFYLCASSIGTGANQPQHFGDGTRLSIL.

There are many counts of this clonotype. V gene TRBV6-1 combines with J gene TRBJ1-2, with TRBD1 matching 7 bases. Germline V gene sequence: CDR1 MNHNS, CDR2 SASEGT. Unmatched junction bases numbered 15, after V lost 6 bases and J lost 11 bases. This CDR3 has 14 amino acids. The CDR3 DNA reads TGTGCCAGCAGACCCTCAGGGGGTCCCCCAAGGTACACCTTC. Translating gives CASRPSGGPPRYTF.

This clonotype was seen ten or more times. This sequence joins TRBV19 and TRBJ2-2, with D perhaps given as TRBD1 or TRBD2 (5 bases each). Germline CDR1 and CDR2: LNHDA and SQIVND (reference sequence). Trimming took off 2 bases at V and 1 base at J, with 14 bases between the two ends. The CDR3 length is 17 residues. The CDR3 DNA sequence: TGTGCCAGTAGTATAAGGGGAGTTCCCCAGAACACCGGGGAGCTGTTTTTT. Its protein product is CASSIRGVPQNTGELFF. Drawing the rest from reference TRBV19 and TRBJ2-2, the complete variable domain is DGGITQSPKYLFRKEGQNVTLSCEQNLNHDAMYWYRQDPGQGLRLIYYSQIVNDFQKGDIAEGYSVSREKKESFPLTVTSAQKNPTAFYLCASSIRGVPQNTGELFFGEGSRLTVL.

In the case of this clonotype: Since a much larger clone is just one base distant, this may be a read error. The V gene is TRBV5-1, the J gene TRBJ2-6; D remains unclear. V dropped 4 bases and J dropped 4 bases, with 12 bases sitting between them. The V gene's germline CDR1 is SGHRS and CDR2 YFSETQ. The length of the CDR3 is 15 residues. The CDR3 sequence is CASSPVSPGANVLTF. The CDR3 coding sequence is TGCGCCAGCAGCCCCGTCTCCCCGGGGGCCAACGTCCTGACTTTC.

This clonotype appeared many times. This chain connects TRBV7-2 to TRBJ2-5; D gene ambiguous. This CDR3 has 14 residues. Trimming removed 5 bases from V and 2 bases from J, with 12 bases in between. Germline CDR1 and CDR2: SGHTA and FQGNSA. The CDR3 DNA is TGTGCCAGCAGCCCCTCTATGCCACAAGAGACCCAGTACTTC. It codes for CASSPSMPQETQYF.

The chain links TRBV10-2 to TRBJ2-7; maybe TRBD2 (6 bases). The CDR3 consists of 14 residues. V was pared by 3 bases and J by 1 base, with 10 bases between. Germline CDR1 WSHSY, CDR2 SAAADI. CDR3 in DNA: TGCGCCAGCAGTGATCCGGGGGTTTCCTACGAGCAGTACTTC. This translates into CASSDPGVSYEQYF.

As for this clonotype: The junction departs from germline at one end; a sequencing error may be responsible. CDR3 sequence: CASSYTANEQFF. The CDR3 DNA reads as TGCGCCAGCAGTTATACGGCCAATGAGCAGTTCTTC. The chain joins TRBV14 to TRBJ2-1, with D hard to call. The CDR3 loop spans 12 amino acids. Per the germline V gene, CDR1 is SGHDN and CDR2 is FVKESK.

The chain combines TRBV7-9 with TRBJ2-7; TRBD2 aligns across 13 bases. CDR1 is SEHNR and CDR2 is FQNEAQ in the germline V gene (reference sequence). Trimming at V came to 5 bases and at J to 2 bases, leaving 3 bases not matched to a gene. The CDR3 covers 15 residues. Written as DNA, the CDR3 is TGTGCCAGCAGCGGACTAGCGGGGGATACCTACGAGCAGTACTTC. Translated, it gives CASSGLAGDTYEQYF.

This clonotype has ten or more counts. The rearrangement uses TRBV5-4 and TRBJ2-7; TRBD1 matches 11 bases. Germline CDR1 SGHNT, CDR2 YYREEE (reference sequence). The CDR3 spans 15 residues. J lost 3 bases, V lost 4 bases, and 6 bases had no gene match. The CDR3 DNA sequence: TGTGCCAGCAGCAGTCCCGGGACAGGGGGCTACGAGCAGTACTTC. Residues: CASSSPGTGGYEQYF.

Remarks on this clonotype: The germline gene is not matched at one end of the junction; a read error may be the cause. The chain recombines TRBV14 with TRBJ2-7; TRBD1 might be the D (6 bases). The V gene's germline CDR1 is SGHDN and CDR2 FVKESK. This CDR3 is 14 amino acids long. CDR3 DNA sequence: TGTGCCGGCAGCCAAAGGGACACAGTATACGAGCAGTACTTC. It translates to CAGSQRDTVYEQYF.

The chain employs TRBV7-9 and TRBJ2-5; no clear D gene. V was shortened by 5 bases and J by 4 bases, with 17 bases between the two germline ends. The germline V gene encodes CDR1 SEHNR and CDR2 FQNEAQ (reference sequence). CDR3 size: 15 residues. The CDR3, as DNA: TGTGCCAGCAGCACCACAGAGGTCCCGACAGAGACCCAGTACTTC. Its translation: CASSTTEVPTETQYF.

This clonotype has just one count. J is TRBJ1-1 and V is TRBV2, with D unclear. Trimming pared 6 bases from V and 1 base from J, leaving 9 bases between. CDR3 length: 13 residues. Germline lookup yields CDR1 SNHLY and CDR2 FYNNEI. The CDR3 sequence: CASRNRANTEAFF. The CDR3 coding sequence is TGTGCCAGCAGGAACAGAGCGAACACTGAAGCTTTCTTT.

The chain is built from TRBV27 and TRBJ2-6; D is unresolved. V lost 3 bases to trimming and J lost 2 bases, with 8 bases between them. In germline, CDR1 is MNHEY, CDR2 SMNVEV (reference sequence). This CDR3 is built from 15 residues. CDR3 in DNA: TGTGCCAGCAGTTTGGCCAGTCCTGGGGCCAACGTCCTGACTTTC. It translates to CASSLASPGANVLTF.

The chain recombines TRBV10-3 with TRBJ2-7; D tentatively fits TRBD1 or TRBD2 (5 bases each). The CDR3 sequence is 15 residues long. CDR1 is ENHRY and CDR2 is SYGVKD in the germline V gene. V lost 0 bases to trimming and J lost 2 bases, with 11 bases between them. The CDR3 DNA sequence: TGTGCCATCAGTGAGTCCCCCAGGGAGCCCTACGAGCAGTACTTC. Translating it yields CAISESPREPYEQYF.

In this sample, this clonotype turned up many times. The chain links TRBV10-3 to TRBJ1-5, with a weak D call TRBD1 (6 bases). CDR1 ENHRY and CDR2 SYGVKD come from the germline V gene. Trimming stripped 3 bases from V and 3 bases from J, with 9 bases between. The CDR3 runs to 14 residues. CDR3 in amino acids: CAISDQGNNQPQHF. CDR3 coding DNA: TGTGCCATCAGTGACCAGGGGAACAATCAGCCCCAGCATTTT.

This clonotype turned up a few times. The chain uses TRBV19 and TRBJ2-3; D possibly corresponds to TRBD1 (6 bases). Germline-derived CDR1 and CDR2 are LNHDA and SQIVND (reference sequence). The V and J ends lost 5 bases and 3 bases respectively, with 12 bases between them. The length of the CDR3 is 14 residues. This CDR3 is CASSGHRETDTQYF. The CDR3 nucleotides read TGTGCCAGTAGTGGGCACAGGGAAACAGATACGCAGTATTTT.

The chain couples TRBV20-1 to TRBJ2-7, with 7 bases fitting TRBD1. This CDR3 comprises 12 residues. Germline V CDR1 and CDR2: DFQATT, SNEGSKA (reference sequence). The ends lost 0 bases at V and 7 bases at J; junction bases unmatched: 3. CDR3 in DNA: TGCAGTGCTAGAGATCAGGACAGGGAGCAGTACTTC. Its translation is CSARDQDREQYF.

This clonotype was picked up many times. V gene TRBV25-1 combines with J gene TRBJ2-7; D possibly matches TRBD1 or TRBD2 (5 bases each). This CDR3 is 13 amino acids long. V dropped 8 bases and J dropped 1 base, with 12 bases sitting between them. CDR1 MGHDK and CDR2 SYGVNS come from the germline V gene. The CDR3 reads CASGDGASYEQYF. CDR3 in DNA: TGTGCCAGCGGGGACGGTGCTTCCTACGAGCAGTACTTC.

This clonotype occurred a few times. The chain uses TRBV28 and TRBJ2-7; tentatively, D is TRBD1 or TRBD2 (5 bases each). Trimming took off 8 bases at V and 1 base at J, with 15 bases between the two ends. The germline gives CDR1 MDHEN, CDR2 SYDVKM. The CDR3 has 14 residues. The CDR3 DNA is TGTGCCAGCGCGGGCAGGGATTTTTCCTACGAGCAGTACTTC. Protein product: CASAGRDFSYEQYF.

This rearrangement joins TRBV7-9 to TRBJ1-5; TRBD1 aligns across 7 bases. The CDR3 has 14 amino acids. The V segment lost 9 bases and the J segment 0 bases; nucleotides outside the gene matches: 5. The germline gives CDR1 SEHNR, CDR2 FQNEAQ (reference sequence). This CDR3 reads CASQGGNSNQPQHF. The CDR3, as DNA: TGTGCCAGTCAGGGGGGGAATAGCAATCAGCCCCAGCATTTT.

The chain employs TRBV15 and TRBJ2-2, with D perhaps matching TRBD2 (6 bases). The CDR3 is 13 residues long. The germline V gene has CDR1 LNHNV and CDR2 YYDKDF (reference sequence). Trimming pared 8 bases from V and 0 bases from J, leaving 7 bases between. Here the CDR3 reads CATGTSNTGELFF. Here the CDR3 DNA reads TGTGCCACCGGGACTTCGAACACCGGGGAGCTGTTTTTT.

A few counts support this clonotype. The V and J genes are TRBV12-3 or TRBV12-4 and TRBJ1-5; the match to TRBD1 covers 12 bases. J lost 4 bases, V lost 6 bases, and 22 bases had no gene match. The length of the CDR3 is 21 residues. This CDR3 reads CASRWGQGAQMGDPQNQPQHF. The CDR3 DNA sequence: TGTGCCAGCAGGTGGGGACAGGGGGCACAAATGGGGGATCCGCAAAATCAGCCCCAGCATTTT.

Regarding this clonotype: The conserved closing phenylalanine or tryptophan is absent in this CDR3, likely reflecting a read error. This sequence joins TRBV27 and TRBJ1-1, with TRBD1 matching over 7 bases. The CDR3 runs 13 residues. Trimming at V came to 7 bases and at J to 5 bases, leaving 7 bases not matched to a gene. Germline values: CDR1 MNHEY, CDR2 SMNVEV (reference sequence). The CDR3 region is CASKWTGRTEAFL. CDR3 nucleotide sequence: TGTGCCAGCAAGTGGACAGGACGGACTGAAGCTTTCCTT.

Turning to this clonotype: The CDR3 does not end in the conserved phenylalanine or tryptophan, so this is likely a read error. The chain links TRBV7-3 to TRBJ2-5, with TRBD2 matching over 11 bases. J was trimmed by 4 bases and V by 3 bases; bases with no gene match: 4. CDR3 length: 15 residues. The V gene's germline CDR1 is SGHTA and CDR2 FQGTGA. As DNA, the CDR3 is TGTGCCAGCAGCTTGCCTAGCGGGGGGACAGAGACCCAGTACCTC. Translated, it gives CASSLPSGGTETQYL.

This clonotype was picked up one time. The DNA for the CDR3 is TGTGCCAGCTCTTTGGTTGAGGTGGGCTACACCTTC. It yields the protein CASSLVEVGYTF. The chain employs TRBV2 and TRBJ1-2; D is unresolved. This CDR3 is built from 12 residues. Trimming shortened V by 8 bases and J by 8 bases, and 15 bases separated the two germline ends. In germline, CDR1 is SNHLY, CDR2 FYNNEI.